The subject of this entry is one T cell receptor (beta chain). Authors' processing steps: Estimation of nucleated cell counts was performed using reference gene primer amplification. Sequencing was performed with immunoSEQ multiplex PCR; in TCRdb, only in-frame clones are kept and a portion is missing. V, J and clone size are taken as reported in that table, and D and trimming were inferred from the DNA itself. The data contain about 320,000 clones, roughly 85% of them seen just once; the ten biggest clones take up approximately 7.5%. The data were obtained in a study of blood T cell repertoires in COVID-19. Study context: The origin of the acute and convalescent COVID-19 samples was the United States, Italy and Spain. Sample material is recorded as cDNA or gDNA derived from T cells, B-cell-depleted T cells, or PBMCs.

The receptor was derived from a human donor in a cohort sampled during active COVID-19. The source material was peripheral blood.

In DNA, the CDR3 is TGTGCCAGCAGCTTGGGGGGCACACCCCTCCACTTT. Its protein product is CASSLGGTPLHF. The chain is built from TRBV5-4 and TRBJ1-6, with D possibly matching TRBD1 (5 bases). Trimming pared 0 bases from V and 11 bases from J, leaving 6 bases between. Germline V gene lookup returns CDR1 SGHNT and CDR2 YYREEE (reference sequence). The CDR3 loop spans 12 amino acids.